These 24 T cell receptor beta chains were sequenced from one sample in a study of blood T cells in healthy people across ages. Sample-barcoded 5' priming and a J-beta primer mix drove a second PCR of about 6 to 12 cycles. A single record per CDR3 protein comes from TCRdb applying MiXCR to the 5' RACE reads. The sample includes roughly 800,000 distinct CDR3 sequences, 58% of them seen just once. The sequencing sample was made of blood. Receptors originate from a man aged 25-45 years in good health.

V and J are TRBV29-1 and TRBJ1-2; TRBD1 might be the D (6 bases). The V gene lost 7 bases and the J gene lost 4 bases, with 13 bases spanning the gap. This CDR3 is 12 amino acids long. Germline CDR1 reads SQVTM; CDR2 reads ANQGSEA. The CDR3 sequence is CSATGSPYGYTF. In DNA form, the CDR3 reads TGCAGCGCCACAGGGAGCCCCTATGGCTACACCTTC.

V is TRBV10-3 and J is TRBJ2-1, with TRBD2 identical over 15 bases. This CDR3 is 13 amino acids long. Trimming took 8 bases from V and 7 from J; bases not matched to a gene: 0. CDR1 ENHRY and CDR2 SYGVKD come from the germline V gene. The CDR3 DNA follows: TGTGCCATCGGGACTAGCGGGAGGAATGAGCAGTTCTTC. Its protein product is CAIGTSGRNEQFF.

The chain employs TRBV7-9 and TRBJ1-1; 8 bases align to TRBD1. This CDR3 comprises 14 residues. V shed 5 bases, J shed 6 bases, and the junction held 8 bases outside the gene matches. Germline CDR1 SEHNR, CDR2 FQNEAQ (reference sequence). In nucleotides, the CDR3 is TGTGCCAGCAGCGTCCCTGACAGGGGAGCTGAAGCTTTCTTT. It encodes CASSVPDRGAEAFF.

The V call is TRBV20-1, the J call TRBJ2-5; 7 bases align to TRBD1. CDR3 length: 14 residues. Germline-derived CDR1 and CDR2 are DFQATT and SNEGSKA (reference sequence). The ends lost 5 bases at V and 13 bases at J; junction bases unmatched: 19. This chain's CDR3 is CSALDRDHLYERYF. CDR3 DNA: TGCAGTGCTTTAGACAGGGATCATCTTTACGAGCGGTACTTC.

The chain uses TRBV20-1 and TRBJ1-2, with unresolved D. Germline CDR1 and CDR2: DFQATT and SNEGSKA (reference sequence). CDR3 length: 13 residues. The V gene lost 1 base and the J gene lost 0 bases, with 6 bases spanning the gap. The CDR3 loop is CSARGRANYGYTF. CDR3 bases: TGCAGTGCTAGAGGACGGGCTAACTATGGCTACACCTTC.

The rearrangement joins TRBV7-9 to TRBJ2-5, with 8 bases fitting TRBD1. The DNA end is more similar to TRBJ2-7, so the J call may be wrong. Germline values: CDR1 SEHNR, CDR2 FQNEAQ (reference sequence). The CDR3 runs to 15 residues. The CDR3: CASSFESGGGGEQYF. The CDR3 region has the DNA TGTGCCAGCAGCTTCGAATCAGGGGGCGGAGGCGAGCAGTACTTC.

The chain is built from TRBV7-3 and TRBJ2-1; D remains unclear. The J call may not be correct, given that the DNA end is closer to TRBJ2-7. Germline V gene sequence: CDR1 SGHTA, CDR2 FQGTGA. This CDR3 contains 15 residues. For the CDR3, the DNA is TGTGCCAGCAGCTTATTCCGTTCTTCCTACAATGAGCAGTACTTC. Amino acid sequence: CASSLFRSSYNEQYF.

V usage is TRBV6-2 or TRBV6-3 and J usage is TRBJ1-1; D gene uncertain. CDR1 and CDR2 from the germline V gene are MNHEY and SVGEGT. Trimming cost V 1 base and J 6 bases, with 9 bases left between them. The CDR3 loop spans 13 amino acids. CDR3 amino acids: CASSYFRQAEAFF. DNA for the CDR3: TGTGCCAGCAGTTACTTCCGGCAGGCTGAAGCTTTCTTT.

The sample holds one count of this clonotype. The chain couples TRBV5-1 to TRBJ2-1; maybe TRBD2 (6 bases). Trimming removed 4 bases from V and 4 bases from J, with 18 bases in between. The CDR3 runs to 16 residues. Germline V gene data show CDR1 as SGHRS and CDR2 as YFSETQ. In DNA, the CDR3 is TGCGCCAGCAGCGATCCTGGGGGACTTCAGTACAATGAGCAGTTCTTC. This translates into CASSDPGGLQYNEQFF.

This clonotype was observed a handful of times. This chain joins TRBV6-5 and TRBJ2-1; 8 bases agree with TRBD2. Germline V gives CDR1 MNHEY, CDR2 SVGAGI. This CDR3 is 15 amino acids long. J lost 6 bases, V lost 6 bases, and 10 bases had no gene match. CDR3: CASRTGTSFSNEQFF. For the CDR3, the DNA is TGTGCCAGCAGAACCGGGACTAGTTTCTCCAATGAGCAGTTCTTC.

In this sample, this clonotype turned up once. This chain connects TRBV5-1 to TRBJ2-3, with a tentative D call TRBD2 (6 bases). The germline CDR1 and CDR2 sequences are SGHRS and YFSETQ. The V end lost 4 bases, the J end lost 0 bases, and 12 bases lay between the germline ends. The CDR3 is 15 amino acids. In DNA form, the CDR3 reads TGCGCCAGCAGCCCGAGCGGGTTTAGCACAGATACGCAGTATTTT. Its protein product is CASSPSGFSTDTQYF.

The chain carries TRBV5-1 and TRBJ2-5; unclear D gene. The V end lost 0 bases, the J end lost 2 bases, and 11 bases lay between the germline ends. This CDR3 has 15 residues. Germline V gene data show CDR1 as SGHRS and CDR2 as YFSETQ. CDR3 protein: CASSLAGSLQETQYF. The CDR3 DNA reads as TGCGCCAGCAGCTTGGCCGGTAGCTTACAAGAGACCCAGTACTTC.

The V gene is TRBV4-1, the J gene TRBJ1-2; D unclear. Deletions cut 4 bases from V and 3 bases from J, with 18 bases between. This CDR3 region has 16 residues. CDR1 and CDR2 (germline): MGHRA, YSYEKL. The CDR3 DNA reads as TGCGCCAGCAGCCCGCAGGAAACGAGGCTCGACTATGGCTACACCTTC. Encoded protein: CASSPQETRLDYGYTF.

This clonotype showed up just a few times. The chain uses TRBV6-5 and TRBJ1-2; possibly TRBD1 for D (6 bases). The ends were cut back, 0 bases at V and 9 bases at J, with 17 bases in the middle. The CDR3 consists of 15 residues. Germline values: CDR1 MNHEY, CDR2 SVGAGI. This CDR3 reads CASSYSSGVDLSYTF. The CDR3, as DNA: TGTGCCAGCAGTTACTCGTCAGGGGTGGATCTAAGCTACACCTTC.

The chain joins TRBV19 to TRBJ2-7, with D unresolved. The CDR3 is 14 residues long. Trimming pared 3 bases from V and 4 bases from J, leaving 13 bases between. Germline CDR1 is LNHDA and CDR2 is SQIVND (reference sequence). CDR3 DNA sequence: TGTGCCAGTAGTATGAGAAACGGCCCTTACGAGCAGTACTTC. Its translation is CASSMRNGPYEQYF.

The count of this clonotype is one. The V gene is TRBV7-8, the J gene TRBJ2-1; D unresolved. Germline values: CDR1 SGHVS, CDR2 FQNEAQ. V lost 1 base, J lost 6 bases, and 10 bases lay in between. CDR3 length: 14 residues. In DNA, the CDR3 is TGTGCCAGCAGCTTAGAGCACGGCCCCAATGAGCAGTTCTTC. It translates to CASSLEHGPNEQFF. Variable domain in full (rest from reference TRBV7-8 and TRBJ2-1): GAGVSQSPRYKVAKRGQDVALRCDPISGHVSLFWYQQALGQGPEFLTYFQNEAQLDKSGLPSDRFFAERPEGSVSTLKIQRTQQEDSAVYLCASSLEHGPNEQFFGPGTRLTVL.

A few counts support this clonotype. V usage is TRBV7-7 and J usage is TRBJ2-1; TRBD2 agrees at 11 bases. The CDR3 consists of 14 residues. In germline, CDR1 is SSHAT, CDR2 FNYEAQ (reference sequence). This chain's CDR3 is CASSPGLAANEQFF. For the CDR3, the DNA is TGTGCTAGCTCGCCGGGACTAGCGGCCAATGAGCAGTTCTTC.

This clonotype was picked up a small number of times. The chain is built from TRBV20-1 and TRBJ2-7; no firm D call. Germline assignment: CDR1 DFQATT and CDR2 SNEGSKA (reference sequence). V shed 2 bases and J shed 0 bases, with 8 bases lying between them. The CDR3 has 13 residues. CDR3 protein: CSARTIHSYEQYF. The CDR3 DNA reads TGCAGTGCTAGAACCATTCACTCCTACGAGCAGTACTTC.

In its sample, this clonotype was seen a few times. The chain uses TRBV9 and TRBJ2-5; TRBD2 is a possible D gene (5 bases). Germline values: CDR1 SGDLS, CDR2 YYNGEE. The CDR3 has 12 residues. V lost 5 bases, J lost 4 bases, and 9 bases lay in between. For the CDR3, the DNA is TGTGCCAGCAGGGGCAGCGGAGAGACCCAGTACTTC. This codes for CASRGSGETQYF.

The CDR3, as DNA: TGTGCCAGCAGTTTAAACCCCCATGCGAACACTGAAGCTTTCTTT. Its protein product is CASSLNPHANTEAFF. V and J are TRBV27 and TRBJ1-1; no clear D. V gave up 2 bases and J gave up 1 base, with 11 bases separating them. Germline V gene data show CDR1 as MNHEY and CDR2 as SMNVEV (reference sequence). This CDR3 spans 15 amino acids.

Here the CDR3 DNA reads TGCAGTGCTAGTGGGGACAGGGTGTCCTACGAGCAGTACTTC. Its protein product is CSASGDRVSYEQYF. The rearrangement uses TRBV20-1 and TRBJ2-7, with TRBD1 matching 9 bases. This CDR3 region has 14 residues. CDR1 is DFQATT, CDR2 SNEGSKA, per germline (reference sequence). V gave up 3 bases and J gave up 1 base; unmatched junction bases: 4.

The genes are TRBV20-1 and TRBJ2-2; D gene uncertain. Trimming cost V 5 bases and J 7 bases, with 14 bases left between them. Looked up from germline, CDR1 is DFQATT and CDR2 is SNEGSKA (reference sequence). The CDR3 runs 13 residues. CDR3 protein: CSAYASVGGELFF. The CDR3 region has the DNA TGCAGTGCTTACGCTAGTGTTGGCGGGGAGCTGTTTTTT.

J is TRBJ2-2 and V is TRBV7-2; TRBD2 might be the D (6 bases). This CDR3 has 16 amino acids. In germline, CDR1 is SGHTA, CDR2 FQGNSA. Trimming stripped 3 bases from V and 7 bases from J, with 18 bases between. Here the CDR3 reads CASSLSMAGSGGELFF. The CDR3 DNA follows: TGTGCCAGCAGCTTGTCAATGGCGGGATCGGGCGGGGAGCTGTTTTTT. Full variable domain (missing parts from reference TRBV7-2 and TRBJ2-2): GAGVSQSPSNKVTEKGKDVELRCDPISGHTALYWYRQSLGQGLEFLIYFQGNSAPDKSGLPSDRFSAERTGGSVSTLTIQRTQQEDSAVYLCASSLSMAGSGGELFFGEGSRLTVL.

The chain carries TRBV10-3 and TRBJ2-1; TRBD1 is a possible D gene (6 bases). Trimming stripped 6 bases from V and 4 bases from J, with 13 bases between. The CDR3 totals 14 residues. Germline V lookup: CDR1 ENHRY, CDR2 SYGVKD. The CDR3 loop reads CAISPGTQYNEQFF. CDR3 DNA: TGTGCCATCAGCCCCGGGACACAATACAATGAGCAGTTCTTC.